One sample yielded the 29 T cell receptor beta chains listed below, sequenced in a study of T cell repertoires in cytomegalovirus infection. Each CDR3 protein is one row after TCRdb ran MiXCR on the reads. The sample has over 150,000 distinct CDR3 sequences; roughly a fifth are singletons. The material sequenced was PBMCs. These receptors were obtained from a human donor in good health (CMV status not recorded). Some clones in this sample may be carry-over from other donors' samples.

This clonotype was counted a few times. The chain links TRBV11-2 to TRBJ2-5; 9 nucleotides match TRBD1. This CDR3 is 15 amino acids long. Germline V gene sequence: CDR1 SGHAT, CDR2 FQNNGV. With 5 bases clipped from V and 5 bases from J, the junction kept 9 bases outside the gene matches. The CDR3 DNA sequence: TGTGCCAGCAGCGACAGGACAGGGGCGGGTGAGACCCAGTACTTC. Protein product: CASSDRTGAGETQYF.

Note on this clonotype: The CDR3 carries no conserved terminal phenylalanine or tryptophan, so it likely arises from a read error. The chain couples TRBV14 to TRBJ2-2; TRBD1 agrees at 9 bases. After removal of 3 bases from V and 4 bases from J, the junction contained 12 bases not matched to a gene. CDR1 is SGHDN, CDR2 FVKESK, per germline. CDR3 size: 18 residues. The CDR3 loop is CASSQFDRGKFSTGELFL. CDR3 DNA sequence: TGTGCCAGCAGCCAGTTTGACAGGGGGAAATTTTCCACCGGGGAGCTGTTTCTT.

This clonotype was detected only a few times. This chain links TRBV3-1 with TRBJ2-7; TRBD1 or TRBD2 may be the D gene (5 bases each). V was trimmed by 4 bases and J by 6 bases, leaving 19 bases between them. Germline V gives CDR1 LGHDT, CDR2 YNNKEL (reference sequence). This CDR3 is 15 amino acids long. CDR3 nucleotide sequence: TGTGCCAGCAGCCGATCGGGGACCGGTCCTAGCGAGCAGTACTTC. Its translation is CASSRSGTGPSEQYF.

This clonotype was counted between two and nine times. The V call is TRBV7-6, the J call TRBJ2-1, with TRBD2 identical over 16 bases. The ends lost 5 bases at V and 8 bases at J; junction bases unmatched: 9. The CDR3 length is 17 residues. Germline V gene sequence: CDR1 SGHVS, CDR2 FNYEAQ. The CDR3 nucleotides are TGTGCCAGCAGCGGACTGGGACTAGCGGGAGGGCTGTATGAGCAGTTCTTC. This sequence encodes CASSGLGLAGGLYEQFF.

With respect to this clonotype: A single base separates this from a much larger clone, so it may be a read error. The V and J genes are TRBV7-2 and TRBJ2-2, with D possibly being TRBD2 (5 bases). This CDR3 has 16 amino acids. Trimming cost V 5 bases and J 5 bases, with 18 bases left between them. CDR1 is SGHTA, CDR2 FQGNSA, per germline. The CDR3: CASSPRLTRGTGELFF. The DNA of the CDR3 is TGTGCCAGCAGCCCTCGACTAACCCGTGGGACCGGGGAGCTGTTTTTT.

The rearrangement joins TRBV29-1 to TRBJ1-3; D uncertain. The CDR3 totals 14 residues. V lost 1 base and J 1 base, leaving 8 bases between the germline ends. Germline V gene sequence: CDR1 SQVTM, CDR2 ANQGSEA. The DNA for the CDR3 is TGCAGCGTTGAAGTGACGGGTTCTGGAAACACCATATATTTT. Translation: CSVEVTGSGNTIYF.

This clonotype appeared a few times. The CDR3 loop reads CASSRQVSDYGYTF. The CDR3 nucleotides are TGTGCCAGTAGTCGACAGGTTTCAGACTATGGCTACACCTTC. V and J are TRBV19 and TRBJ1-2; maybe TRBD1 (6 bases). Per germline, CDR1 LNHDA and CDR2 SQIVND (reference sequence). The CDR3 totals 14 residues. Trimming shortened V by 5 bases and J by 3 bases, and 13 bases separated the two germline ends.

Only a few counts were recorded for this clonotype. The genes are TRBV6-5 and TRBJ1-1; D perhaps matches TRBD1 (5 bases). The V gene's germline CDR1 is MNHEY and CDR2 SVGAGI. The CDR3 is 15 residues long. V was pared by 0 bases and J by 8 bases, with 16 bases between. As DNA, the CDR3 is TGTGCCAGCAGTTACTCTGGGATGGGGCACCCCGAAGCTTTCTTT. Its translation is CASSYSGMGHPEAFF.

A few counts support this clonotype. The chain carries TRBV7-2 and TRBJ2-6; unclear D gene. There are 16 residues in the CDR3. The germline V gene encodes CDR1 SGHTA and CDR2 FQGNSA. The V gene lost 2 bases and the J gene lost 0 bases, with 8 bases spanning the gap. DNA for the CDR3: TGTGCCAGCAGCTTATTCCCTATCTCTGGGGCCAACGTCCTGACTTTC. Amino acids: CASSLFPISGANVLTF.

This clonotype was counted only a few times. The V and J genes are TRBV6-2 or TRBV6-3 and TRBJ2-1; TRBD2 aligns across 14 bases. Trimming cost V 5 bases and J 7 bases; bases outside gene matches: 16. Germline V gives CDR1 MNHEY, CDR2 SVGEGT. This CDR3 contains 19 residues. The CDR3 loop reads CASSLIPTGLAGAPNEQFF. The CDR3 coding sequence is TGTGCCAGCAGTCTAATTCCCACGGGACTAGCGGGAGCCCCAAATGAGCAGTTCTTC.

This clonotype was seen repeatedly, ten times or more. This chain uses TRBV28 with TRBJ2-3; 8 nucleotides agree with TRBD1. CDR3 length: 15 residues. V trimming: 5 bases; J trimming: 1 base; junction bases outside the gene matches: 5. Germline V lookup: CDR1 MDHEN, CDR2 SYDVKM. The CDR3 sequence is CASSPGGAGTDTQYF. The CDR3 DNA is TGTGCCAGCAGTCCAGGGGGCGCGGGCACAGATACGCAGTATTTT.

At least ten counts were recorded for this clonotype. The chain combines TRBV7-8 with TRBJ1-5; 8 bases agree with TRBD1. Germline CDR1 and CDR2: SGHVS and FQNEAQ. The V segment lost 5 bases and the J segment 6 bases; nucleotides outside the gene matches: 3. This CDR3 region has 13 residues. In DNA, the CDR3 is TGTGCCAGCAGCCCAGACAGGGGTCAGCCCCAGCATTTT. This translates into CASSPDRGQPQHF.

This clonotype was seen a handful of times. At one end the junction does not follow the germline gene, possibly because of a read error. This sequence joins TRBV7-7 and TRBJ2-2, with unresolved D. There are 17 residues in the CDR3. Germline V CDR1 and CDR2: SSHAT, FNYEAQ (reference sequence). In DNA, the CDR3 is TGTGCTAGCAGCTTAACCCAAGGACGGACGAACACCGGGGAGCTGTTTTTT. Its translation: CASSLTQGRTNTGELFF.

A word on this clonotype: One end of the junction varies from germline; a read error may be responsible. The rearrangement joins TRBV19 to TRBJ1-1, with TRBD1 matching over 7 bases. The CDR3 is 14 residues long. In germline, CDR1 is LNHDA, CDR2 SQIVND (reference sequence). The CDR3 DNA reads as TGTTCCAGTAGTCTATCAGGGGGAGGGACTGAAGCTTTCTTT. Its protein product is CSSSLSGGGTEAFF.

The rearrangement joins TRBV10-3 to TRBJ2-7, with TRBD2 identical over 8 bases. CDR3 size: 14 residues. The trim removed 4 bases at V and 0 bases at J, leaving 2 bases unmatched. Germline V gene sequence: CDR1 ENHRY, CDR2 SYGVKD. The CDR3 here is CAISGGGTSYEQYF. The CDR3 bases are TGTGCCATCAGTGGCGGGGGGACCTCCTACGAGCAGTACTTC.

This clonotype was counted ten times or more. This chain joins TRBV7-2 and TRBJ2-1, with D unresolved. The CDR3 totals 11 residues. The V and J ends lost 5 bases and 8 bases respectively, with 7 bases between them. Looked up from germline, CDR1 is SGHTA and CDR2 is FQGNSA. Here the CDR3 DNA reads TGTGCCAGCAGCCCTCACGATGAGCAGTTCTTC. Translating it yields CASSPHDEQFF.

This clonotype was seen a handful of times. The chain carries TRBV20-1 and TRBJ2-5; 8 nucleotides line up with TRBD1. The CDR3 extends over 15 amino acids. V trimming: 0 bases; J trimming: 5 bases; junction bases outside the gene matches: 8. Per germline, CDR1 DFQATT and CDR2 SNEGSKA (reference sequence). The chain's CDR3 is CSARDPQGAGETQYF. The DNA for the CDR3 is TGCAGTGCTAGAGATCCCCAGGGGGCAGGGGAGACCCAGTACTTC.

This clonotype has more than one count but fewer than ten. The CDR3 loop reads CASSEVQGGTGELFF. The CDR3, as DNA: TGTGCCAGCAGTGAAGTACAGGGGGGGACCGGGGAGCTGTTTTTT. This chain connects TRBV27 to TRBJ2-2; perhaps TRBD1 as D (8 bases). The germline gives CDR1 MNHEY, CDR2 SMNVEV (reference sequence). This CDR3 is 15 amino acids long. V was shortened by 5 bases and J by 5 bases, with 15 bases between the two germline ends.

J is TRBJ2-7 and V is TRBV5-1; D gene uncertain. Trimming removed 5 bases at V and 6 bases at J, with 12 bases between. The CDR3 runs 12 residues. Germline V lookup: CDR1 SGHRS, CDR2 YFSETQ. CDR3 protein: CASSPDFREQYF. DNA of the CDR3: TGCGCCAGCAGTCCAGACTTCCGCGAGCAGTACTTC. Full variable domain (remainder filled in from reference TRBV5-1 and TRBJ2-7): KAGVTQTPRYLIKTRGQQVTLSCSPISGHRSVSWYQQTPGQGLQFLFEYFSETQRNKGNFPGRFSGRQFSNSRSEMNVSTLELGDSALYLCASSPDFREQYFGPGTRLTVT.

The gene calls are TRBV28 and TRBJ1-2; no definite D call. The V end lost 7 bases, the J end lost 7 bases, and 10 bases lay between the germline ends. This CDR3 is 11 amino acids long. The V gene's germline CDR1 is MDHEN and CDR2 SYDVKM. The DNA for the CDR3 is TGTGCCAGCAATGGGGAGGCTGGCTACACCTTC. It specifies CASNGEAGYTF.

This clonotype has a handful of counts. The rearrangement joins TRBV19 to TRBJ2-7; D is unresolved. Germline V CDR1 and CDR2: LNHDA, SQIVND (reference sequence). This CDR3 has 13 amino acids. V dropped 3 bases and J dropped 0 bases, with 6 bases sitting between them. CDR3 sequence reads: CASSMDRSYEQYF. Here the CDR3 DNA reads TGTGCCAGTAGTATGGACCGCTCCTACGAGCAGTACTTC. The variable domain in full, with the rest retrieved from reference TRBV19 and TRBJ2-7, is DGGITQSPKYLFRKEGQNVTLSCEQNLNHDAMYWYRQDPGQGLRLIYYSQIVNDFQKGDIAEGYSVSREKKESFPLTVTSAQKNPTAFYLCASSMDRSYEQYFGPGTRLTVT.

This clonotype was observed a few times. The chain employs TRBV7-2 and TRBJ1-2, with D maybe TRBD1 (6 bases). Germline loops: CDR1 SGHTA, CDR2 FQGNSA. The V end was cut by 0 bases, the J end by 4 bases, with 12 bases between. The CDR3 length is 15 residues. DNA for the CDR3: TGTGCCAGCAGCTTAGCGAGGGGGGGCGGCTATGGCTACACCTTC. As protein: CASSLARGGGYGYTF.

The sample holds many counts of this clonotype. V gene TRBV29-1 combines with J gene TRBJ2-1, with TRBD2 as a possible D gene (6 bases). V lost 3 bases, J lost 9 bases, and 12 bases lay in between. The V gene's germline CDR1 is SQVTM and CDR2 ANQGSEA. The CDR3 consists of 12 residues. The CDR3 DNA is TGCAGCGTTGATTTGGCGGGGTTTGAGCAGTTCTTC. It translates to CSVDLAGFEQFF.

This clonotype was picked up many times. This chain uses TRBV11-2 with TRBJ1-1; TRBD1 matches 7 bases. Trimming cost V 5 bases and J 7 bases; bases outside gene matches: 10. CDR3 length equals 14 residues. Germline assignment: CDR1 SGHAT and CDR2 FQNNGV. DNA of the CDR3: TGTGCCAGCAGCCCCAGGGGGGAAGGGGGTGAAGCTTTCTTT. This encodes CASSPRGEGGEAFF.

V gene TRBV10-3 combines with J gene TRBJ1-1; weak D call: TRBD1 (6 bases). Trimming removed 4 bases from V and 1 base from J, with 10 bases in between. In germline, CDR1 is ENHRY, CDR2 SYGVKD. This CDR3 contains 14 residues. CDR3 residues: CAISGGHQNTEAFF. CDR3 bases: TGTGCCATCAGTGGGGGACACCAGAACACTGAAGCTTTCTTT.

The chain links TRBV20-1 to TRBJ2-1, with 7 positions matching TRBD2. Germline V gives CDR1 DFQATT, CDR2 SNEGSKA (reference sequence). J was trimmed by 8 bases and V by 0 bases; bases with no gene match: 10. The CDR3 totals 15 residues. Here the CDR3 reads CSARDSQRGAYEQFF. CDR3 coding DNA: TGCAGTGCTAGAGATTCCCAGCGGGGAGCCTATGAGCAGTTCTTC.

This clonotype was picked up a small number of times. This chain joins TRBV7-8 and TRBJ1-3; D is possibly TRBD1 (6 bases). Germline V gives CDR1 SGHVS, CDR2 FQNEAQ. CDR3 length: 14 amino acids. V was trimmed by 3 bases and J by 7 bases, leaving 13 bases between them. The CDR3 DNA reads as TGTGCCAGCAGCTTCACAGGGACGCGGAACACCATATATTTT. It specifies CASSFTGTRNTIYF.

This clonotype was recorded a few times. The CDR3 sequence: CSAIARGLAGGTDTQYF. Written as DNA, the CDR3 is TGCAGTGCCATCGCCCGGGGACTAGCGGGGGGCACAGATACGCAGTATTTT. The chain couples TRBV20-1 to TRBJ2-3; 14 nucleotides align to TRBD2. The junction had 9 bases not matched to a gene; V was cut back by 6 bases and J by 1 base. Germline V gives CDR1 DFQATT, CDR2 SNEGSKA (reference sequence). The CDR3 runs to 17 residues.

At least ten counts were recorded for this clonotype. A read error may account for a junction end that differs from germline. The J gene is TRBJ2-1, the V gene TRBV11-2; D perhaps matches TRBD2 (5 bases). CDR3 length: 14 residues. Germline V gene data show CDR1 as SGHAT and CDR2 as FQNNGV. Here the CDR3 DNA reads TGTGCCAGCAGCGCCAGCGGTATCTCGGGCAATTACCTCTTC. This encodes CASSASGISGNYLF.